A selection of T cell receptor beta chains follows, all from one sample in a study of cytomegalovirus exposure and HLA in healthy donors. Sequencing used immunoSEQ multiplex PCR; TCRdb keeps in-frame clones, though not all of them. The sample shows 300,000 or so clones, around 90% of them seen only once. Material for sequencing was PBMCs. These receptors came from a man aged 25-45 years in good health and CMV-seronegative. Each CDR3 is given with its conserved first and last residue. The order of the fields is clone size, V gene, J gene, D gene, CDR3 protein, CDR3 DNA. The D gene is left open where the match is weak. Clone size is stated in some rows and not others, as once, few, many or a class when expanded.

>.|TRBV7-2|TRBJ1-1|.
CASSLRTNLNTEAFF
TGTGCCAGCAGCTTAAGGACAAACTTGAACACTGAAGCTTTCTTT
>.|TRBV27|TRBJ1-5|TRBD1
CASSWQGGQPQHF
TGTGCCAGCAGTTGGCAGGGGGGTCAGCCCCAGCATTTT
>.|TRBV21-1|TRBJ2-5|.
CASSLTGVGETQYF
TGTGCCAGCAGTTTGACAGGGGTCGGGGAGACCCAGTACTTC
>.|TRBV7-8|TRBJ2-3|.
CASSPDPAGIAHTQYF
TGTGCCAGCAGCCCCGATCCCGCAGGGATAGCACATACGCAGTATTTT
>.|TRBV30|TRBJ1-4|TRBD1
CAWGRQGSNRLSEKLFF
TGTGCCTGGGGTCGACAGGGAAGTAATAGGCTTAGCGAAAAACTGTTTTTT
>.|TRBV27|TRBJ2-4|.
CASGVGFLQYF
TGTGCCAGCGGAGTAGGTTTCCTTCAGTACTTC
>.|TRBV9|TRBJ1-2|.
CASSVGHTGYTF
TGTGCCAGCAGCGTCGGACACACCGGCTACACCTTC
>.|TRBV30|TRBJ1-1|.
CAWNRDDTEAFF
TGTGCCTGGAACAGGGATGACACTGAAGCTTTCTTT
>.|TRBV6-1|TRBJ2-3|.
CASRHTDTQYF
TGTGCCAGCAGACACACAGATACGCAGTATTTT
>.|TRBV6-1|TRBJ2-1|TRBD1
CASSAGTGVGWEQFF
TGTGCCAGCAGTGCTGGGACAGGGGTGGGGTGGGAGCAGTTCTTC
>.|TRBV6-5|TRBJ1-1|.
CASSYWVGGPEAFF
TGTGCCAGCAGTTATTGGGTAGGGGGTCCTGAAGCTTTCTTT
>.|TRBV9|TRBJ1-6|.
CASSVGPAKGGSPLHF
TGTGCCAGCAGCGTAGGTCCAGCGAAAGGCGGCTCACCCCTCCACTTT
>.|TRBV6-5|TRBJ1-2|TRBD1
CASSYSMQGADGYTF
TGTGCCAGCAGTTACTCGATGCAGGGGGCGGATGGCTACACCTTC
>once|TRBV2|TRBJ2-7|.
CASTRVSYEQYF
TGTGCCAGCACGAGGGTCTCCTACGAGCAGTACTTC
>once|TRBV7-2|TRBJ2-7|.
CASSLGGISYGQYF
TGTGCCAGCAGCTTAGGAGGCATCTCCTACGGGCAGTACTTC
>.|TRBV27|TRBJ2-1|TRBD2
CASSSPSGGHNEQFF
TGTGCCAGCAGTTCTCCTAGCGGGGGGCACAATGAGCAGTTCTTC
>.|TRBV18|TRBJ2-2|.
CASSQTASNTGELFF
TGTGCCAGCTCACAGACAGCCTCGAACACCGGGGAGCTGTTTTTT
>.|TRBV12-5|TRBJ2-5|TRBD1
CASGLTPGTAWQETQYF
TGTGCTAGTGGTTTGACGCCCGGGACAGCCTGGCAAGAGACCCAGTACTTC
>.|TRBV5-8|TRBJ2-1|TRBD2
CASIHGTSSLNEQFF
TGTGCCAGCATCCACGGGACTAGCTCCTTAAATGAGCAGTTCTTC
>.|TRBV7-6|TRBJ2-7|.
CASSFRPGGNEQYF
TGTGCCAGCAGCTTCCGGCCGGGGGGCAACGAGCAGTACTTC
>.|TRBV7-9|TRBJ1-1|.
CASSQAHSAWATEAFF
TGTGCCAGCAGCCAGGCCCACTCGGCATGGGCCACTGAAGCTTTCTTT
>.|TRBV12-5|TRBJ1-3|.
CASGLAVSSGNTIYF
TGTGCTAGTGGTTTGGCTGTTTCCTCTGGAAACACCATATATTTT
>.|TRBV11-2|TRBJ1-5|TRBD1
CASSLRGTGSSQPQHF
TGTGCCAGCAGCTTAAGGGGGACAGGGTCCAGTCAGCCCCAGCATTTT
>.|TRBV5-6|TRBJ2-2|.
CASSFDLNTGELFF
TGTGCCAGCAGCTTTGACTTGAACACCGGGGAGCTGTTTTTT
>.|TRBV7-7|TRBJ2-7|.
CASSSLQGSEQYF
TGTGCCAGCAGCTCCCTACAGGGATCCGAGCAGTACTTC
>once|TRBV6-5|TRBJ2-5|.
CASSYLREETQYF
TGTGCCAGCAGTTACCTCAGGGAAGAGACCCAGTACTTC
>few|TRBV6-1|TRBJ1-5|.
CASSVVGDSYQPQHF
TGTGCCAGCAGTGTAGTCGGAGACAGCTATCAGCCCCAGCATTTT
>.|TRBV7-9|TRBJ2-1|TRBD2
CASSYAGLAGGTLYNEQFF
TGTGCCAGCAGTTATGCGGGACTAGCGGGGGGGACGTTATACAATGAGCAGTTCTTC
>few|TRBV19|TRBJ1-5|.
CASSMEFNQPQHF
TGTGCCAGTAGTATGGAGTTCAATCAGCCCCAGCATTTT
>.|TRBV5-1|TRBJ2-5|.
CASSFGQTRGGETQYF
TGCGCCAGCAGCTTTGGTCAGACCCGGGGAGGAGAGACCCAGTACTTC
>.|TRBV20-1|TRBJ1-1|.
CSPLDNTEAFF
TGCAGTCCTTTAGATAACACTGAAGCTTTCTTT
>.|TRBV13|TRBJ2-7|.
CASSKGDILIYEQYF
TGTGCCAGCAGCAAAGGGGACATCCTAATCTACGAGCAGTACTTC
>.|TRBV11-2|TRBJ1-5|.
CASSLHGSNQPQHF
TGTGCCAGCAGCTTACACGGTAGCAATCAGCCCCAGCATTTT
>.|TRBV9|TRBJ2-5|.
CASSVATGLTLQETQYF
TGTGCCAGCAGCGTAGCTACGGGACTCACACTGCAAGAGACCCAGTACTTC
>.|TRBV6-6|TRBJ2-3|TRBD2
CASSYGLAGPTDTQYF
TGTGCCAGCAGTTACGGACTAGCGGGGCCCACAGATACGCAGTATTTT
>.|TRBV13|TRBJ2-7|TRBD2
CASSSTSGHDEQYF
TGTGCCAGCAGCTCGACTAGCGGGCACGACGAGCAGTACTTC
>.|TRBV27|TRBJ2-7|TRBD2
CASSFTGGGGYEQYF
TGTGCCAGCAGTTTTACGGGGGGGGGTGGCTACGAGCAGTACTTC
>.|TRBV6-5|TRBJ2-1|.
CASSRILAPYNEQFF
TGTGCCAGCAGTCGCATACTAGCACCCTACAATGAGCAGTTCTTC
>.|TRBV19|TRBJ2-3|.
CASSIDWGRGTDTQYF
TGTGCCAGTAGTATAGATTGGGGCAGGGGCACAGATACGCAGTATTTT
>.|TRBV7-8|TRBJ1-1|.
CASSLDRGSEAFF
TGTGCCAGCAGCTTAGATAGGGGCTCTGAAGCTTTCTTT